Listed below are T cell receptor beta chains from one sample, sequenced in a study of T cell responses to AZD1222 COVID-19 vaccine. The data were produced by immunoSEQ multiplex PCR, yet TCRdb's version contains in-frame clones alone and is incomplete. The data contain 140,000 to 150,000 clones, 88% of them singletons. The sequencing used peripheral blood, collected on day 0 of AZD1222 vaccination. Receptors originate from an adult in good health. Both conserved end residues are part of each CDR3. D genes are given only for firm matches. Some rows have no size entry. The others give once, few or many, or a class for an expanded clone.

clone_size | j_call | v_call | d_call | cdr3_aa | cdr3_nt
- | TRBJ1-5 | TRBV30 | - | CAWSHLSPDQPQHF | TGTGCCTGGAGCCATCTTTCTCCTGATCAGCCCCAGCATTTT
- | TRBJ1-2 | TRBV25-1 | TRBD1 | CASTGTVYGYTF | TGTGCCAGCACCGGGACAGTCTATGGCTACACCTTC
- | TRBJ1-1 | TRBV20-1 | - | CSASSGREAFF | TGCAGTGCTAGTTCCGGTCGGGAAGCTTTCTTT
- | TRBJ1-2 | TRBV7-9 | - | CASSLAMKDGYTF | TGTGCCAGCAGCTTAGCCATGAAGGATGGCTACACCTTC
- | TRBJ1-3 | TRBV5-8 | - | CASLQGSGNTIYF | TGTGCCAGTCTCCAGGGCTCTGGAAACACCATATATTTT
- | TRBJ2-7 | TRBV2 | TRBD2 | CASSEGTSGEFSYEQYF | TGTGCCAGCAGTGAAGGGACTAGCGGGGAATTTTCCTACGAGCAGTACTTC
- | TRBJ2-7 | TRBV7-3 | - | CASSLGVGQPYEQYF | TGTGCCAGCAGCTTAGGTGTTGGGCAGCCCTACGAGCAGTACTTC
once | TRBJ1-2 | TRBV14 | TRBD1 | CASSHPGGDRSYGYTF | TGTGCCAGCAGCCACCCTGGAGGGGACAGGTCCTATGGCTACACCTTC
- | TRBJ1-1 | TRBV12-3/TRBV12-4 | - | CALRRPPFF | TGTGCCCTCAGGCGACCGCCTTTCTTT
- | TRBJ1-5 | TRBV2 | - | CASSGQVPNQPQHF | TGTGCCAGCAGTGGCCAGGTCCCCAATCAGCCCCAGCATTTT
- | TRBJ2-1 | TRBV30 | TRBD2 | CAWSVIPSGGTLSSYNEQFF | TGTGCCTGGAGTGTAATCCCTAGCGGGGGGACCCTGAGCTCCTACAATGAGCAGTTCTTC
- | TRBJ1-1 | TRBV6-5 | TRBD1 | CASSPDRGELTEAFF | TGTGCCAGCAGTCCAGACAGGGGCGAACTCACTGAAGCTTTCTTT
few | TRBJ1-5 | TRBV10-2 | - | CASSQGGNQPQHF | TGCGCCAGCAGTCAGGGCGGCAATCAGCCCCAGCATTTT
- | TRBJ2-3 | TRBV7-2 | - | CASSLTEDTQYF | TGTGCCAGCAGCCTAACGGAGGATACGCAGTATTTT
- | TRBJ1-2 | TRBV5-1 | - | CASSLQRSYGYTF | TGCGCCAGCAGCTTGCAGCGTTCCTATGGCTACACCTTC
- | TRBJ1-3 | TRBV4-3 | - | CASSQDSSHSGNTIYF | TGCGCCAGCAGCCAAGATTCCAGCCACTCTGGAAACACCATATATTTT
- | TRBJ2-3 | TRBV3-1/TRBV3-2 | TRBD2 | CASSQRLAGSGTDTQYF | TGTGCCAGCAGCCAAAGACTAGCGGGGTCTGGCACAGATACGCAGTATTTT
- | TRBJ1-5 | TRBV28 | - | CASSAALSNQPQHF | TGTGCCAGCAGTGCTGCGCTTAGCAATCAGCCCCAGCATTTT
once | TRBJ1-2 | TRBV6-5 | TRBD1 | CASSLTGSGYTF | TGTGCCAGCAGTTTGACAGGGTCTGGCTACACCTTC
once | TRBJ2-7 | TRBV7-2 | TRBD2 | CASSWGGATYEQYF | TGTGCCAGCAGCTGGGGGGGAGCTACCTACGAGCAGTACTTC
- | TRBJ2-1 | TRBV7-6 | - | CASSSLRGADNEQFF | TGTGCCAGCAGCTCGCTCAGGGGGGCTGACAATGAGCAGTTCTTC
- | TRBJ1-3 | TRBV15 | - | CATSITFAGGVNTIYF | TGTGCCACCAGCATCACCTTTGCGGGAGGGGTAAACACCATATATTTT
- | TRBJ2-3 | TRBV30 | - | CAWSVQGGTQYF | TGTGCCTGGAGCGTCCAAGGCGGTACGCAGTATTTT
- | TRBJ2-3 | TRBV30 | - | CAWSVGGPTDTQYF | TGTGCCTGGAGTGTTGGAGGGCCCACAGATACGCAGTATTTT
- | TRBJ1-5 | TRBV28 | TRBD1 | CASSSGTVYSNQPQHF | TGTGCCAGCAGTTCCGGGACAGTTTATAGCAATCAGCCCCAGCATTTT
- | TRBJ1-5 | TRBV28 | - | CASWGGQGIRNQPQHF | TGTGCCAGCTGGGGTGGGCAGGGGATTCGCAATCAGCCCCAGCATTTT
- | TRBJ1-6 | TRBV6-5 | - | CASRQGNSYNSPLHF | TGTGCCAGCAGGCAGGGTAACTCCTATAATTCACCCCTCCACTTT
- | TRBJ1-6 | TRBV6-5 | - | CASSTPRWTSSPLHF | TGTGCCAGCAGCACCCCACGATGGACGAGTTCACCCCTCCACTTT
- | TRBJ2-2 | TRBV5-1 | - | CASSLGGGQSNTGELFF | TGCGCCAGCAGCTTAGGAGGGGGACAGTCGAACACCGGGGAGCTGTTTTTT
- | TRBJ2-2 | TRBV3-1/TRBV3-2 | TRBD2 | CASRGTSGSYTGELFF | TGTGCCAGCAGAGGGACTAGCGGATCTTACACCGGGGAGCTGTTTTTT
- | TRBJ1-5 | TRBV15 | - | CATSREGDQPQHF | TGTGCCACCAGCAGAGAGGGGGATCAGCCCCAGCATTTT
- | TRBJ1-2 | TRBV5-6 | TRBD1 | CASIANGQAYGYTF | TGTGCCAGCATCGCCAACGGACAGGCTTATGGCTACACCTTC
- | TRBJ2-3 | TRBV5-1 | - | CASSLTDTQYF | TGCGCCAGCAGCTTAACAGATACGCAGTATTTT
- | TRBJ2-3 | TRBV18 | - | CASSPQQGSDTQYF | TGTGCCAGCTCACCACAACAGGGTTCGGATACGCAGTATTTT
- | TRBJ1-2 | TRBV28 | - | CASYAGGGYTF | TGTGCCAGTTATGCTGGGGGTGGCTACACCTTC
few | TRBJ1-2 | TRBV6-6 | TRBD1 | CANSGQNYGYTF | TGTGCCAACTCGGGACAGAACTATGGCTACACCTTC
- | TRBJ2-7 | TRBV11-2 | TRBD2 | CASSTSGVGNYEQYF | TGTGCCAGCAGCACCAGCGGGGTCGGGAACTACGAGCAGTACTTC
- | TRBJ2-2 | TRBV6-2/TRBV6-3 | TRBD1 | CASSYSTGVGELFF | TGTGCCAGCAGTTATTCGACAGGGGTCGGGGAGCTGTTTTTT
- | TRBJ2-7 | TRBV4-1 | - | CASSQDRSRSGEQYF | TGCGCCAGCAGCCAAGATAGGTCCAGGTCGGGCGAGCAGTACTTC
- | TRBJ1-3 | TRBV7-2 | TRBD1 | CASSFQGAAGNTIYF | TGTGCCAGCAGCTTCCAGGGGGCGGCTGGAAACACCATATATTTT
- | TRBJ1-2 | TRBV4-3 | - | CASSPERTGNYGYTF | TGCGCCAGCAGCCCGGAGCGGACGGGGAACTATGGCTACACCTTC
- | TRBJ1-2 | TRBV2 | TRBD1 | CASSEAGTAAGYTF | TGTGCCAGCAGTGAAGCAGGGACAGCCGCTGGCTACACCTTC
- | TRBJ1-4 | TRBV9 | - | CASSRGGTSGEKLFF | TGTGCCAGCAGTCGAGGAGGCACGAGTGGGGAAAAACTGTTTTTT